Below are 31 T cell receptor beta chains sequenced from a single sample in a study of molecular identifiers for immune sequencing clone quantification. TCRdb reanalysed the PCR reads using MiXCR and keeps one entry per CDR3 protein. The data hold tens of thousands of distinct CDR3 sequences, with about a fifth observed a single time. Sequenced sample: naive CD8+ T cells from blood, with Jurkat cell RNA spiked in. As to subset: FACS-sorted CD8+CD4-CCR7+CD45RA+ naive T cells. The receptor source for this set is a human donor in good health. Some libraries in this study had Jurkat cell RNA spiked in.

This clonotype was observed a few times. In DNA form, the CDR3 reads TGCAGCGTTGAGGAAGTGGGAGGGATTACCGGGGAGCTGTTTTTT. Protein: CSVEEVGGITGELFF. The chain has TRBV29-1 and TRBJ2-2, with 7 bases aligning to TRBD2. V shed 3 bases and J 5 bases; nucleotides not matched to a gene: 9. CDR1 and CDR2 (germline): SQVTM, ANQGSEA. The CDR3 has 15 residues.

This clonotype was counted a few times. The chain couples TRBV12-3 or TRBV12-4 to TRBJ2-7; D unresolved. The V end was cut by 4 bases, the J end by 0 bases, with 10 bases between. CDR3 length equals 14 residues. DNA of the CDR3: TGTGCCAGCAGTTACGCAGGAAGCTCCTACGAGCAGTACTTC. Its translation is CASSYAGSSYEQYF.

Worth noting for this clonotype: Compared with germline, one end of the junction differs, possibly owing to a read error. The rearrangement joins TRBV4-1 to TRBJ2-3, with 7 bases lining up with TRBD2. This CDR3 is built from 17 residues. The germline CDR1 and CDR2 sequences are MGHRA and YSYEKL. CDR3 protein: CASSQVGAGPSTDTQYF. Written as DNA, the CDR3 is TGCGCCAGCAGCCAAGTAGGAGCGGGACCTAGCACAGATACGCAGTATTTC.

At least ten counts were recorded for this clonotype. This sequence joins TRBV7-2 and TRBJ2-7, with D possibly being TRBD1 (6 bases). V was shortened by 1 base and J by 5 bases, with 12 bases between the two germline ends. CDR1 is SGHTA, CDR2 FQGNSA, per germline. The CDR3 contains 14 residues. The CDR3 loop is CASSLGGPADEQYF. The CDR3 bases are TGTGCCAGCAGCTTAGGGGGGCCAGCGGACGAGCAGTACTTC. Variable domain in full (rest from reference TRBV7-2 and TRBJ2-7): GAGVSQSPSNKVTEKGKDVELRCDPISGHTALYWYRQSLGQGLEFLIYFQGNSAPDKSGLPSDRFSAERTGGSVSTLTIQRTQQEDSAVYLCASSLGGPADEQYFGPGTRLTVT.

Many counts were recorded for this clonotype. The chain has TRBV12-3 or TRBV12-4 and TRBJ2-5; perhaps TRBD2 as D (5 bases). V was cut by 3 bases and J by 4 bases, with 9 bases left in between. CDR3 size: 13 residues. CDR3 protein: CASSLLASETQYF. The CDR3 region has the DNA TGTGCCAGCAGTTTGCTAGCCTCAGAGACCCAGTACTTC.

This clonotype has a count of ten or more. The chain employs TRBV20-1 and TRBJ1-2, with D perhaps matching TRBD1 (5 bases). The germline V gene encodes CDR1 DFQATT and CDR2 SNEGSKA (reference sequence). The CDR3 has 15 amino acids. Trimming cost V 0 bases and J 10 bases, with 21 bases left between them. CDR3 nucleotide sequence: TGCAGTGCTAGAGATGACCTAAGGGGCTACTACGACTACACCTTC. Translating it yields CSARDDLRGYYDYTF.

This clonotype was detected many times. V is TRBV7-6 and J is TRBJ2-5; D uncertain. CDR1 SGHVS and CDR2 FNYEAQ come from the germline V gene. The CDR3 has 13 amino acids. V shed 5 bases and J shed 5 bases, with 12 bases lying between them. CDR3 protein: CASSGYHGETQYF. In DNA, the CDR3 is TGTGCCAGCAGCGGGTACCACGGGGAGACCCAGTACTTC.

This clonotype was observed at least ten times. The chain carries TRBV4-1 and TRBJ2-2; TRBD2 agrees at 9 bases. The CDR3 runs 17 residues. Germline loops: CDR1 MGHRA, CDR2 YSYEKL. After removal of 1 base from V and 4 bases from J, the junction contained 7 bases not matched to a gene. The CDR3 DNA reads TGCGCCAGCAGCCAAGGCTCTAGCGGGGCGCCCACCGGGGAGCTGTTTTTT. As protein: CASSQGSSGAPTGELFF.

The CDR3 DNA reads TGTGCCAGCAGCCAAGATCAAGAGGGACTAGCGGGAGTTTCAGAGACCCAGTACTTC. This encodes CASSQDQEGLAGVSETQYF. The chain joins TRBV3-1 to TRBJ2-5; 14 bases are shared with TRBD2. The CDR3 runs 19 residues. CDR1 is LGHDT, CDR2 YNNKEL, per germline (reference sequence). Trimming removed 0 bases from V and 4 bases from J; junction bases left unmatched: 10.

In its sample, this clonotype was seen many times. The chain recombines TRBV4-1 with TRBJ2-3; D remains unclear. This CDR3 has 16 residues. CDR1 and CDR2 from the germline V gene are MGHRA and YSYEKL. V gave up 1 base and J gave up 6 bases, with 17 bases separating them. The CDR3 DNA follows: TGCGCCAGCAGCCAAGTTATAGGGCCGGAATTTGATACGCAGTATTTT. This translates into CASSQVIGPEFDTQYF.

This clonotype has ten or more counts. V is TRBV21-1 and J is TRBJ1-1. TRBV21-1 is listed as a pseudogene. This CDR3 has 15 residues. This CDR3 reads CASSTPTRPNTEAFF. The CDR3 DNA sequence: TGTGCCAGCAGCACGCCCACCCGACCTAACACTGAAGCTTTCTTT.

This clonotype has a count of ten or more. At one boundary the junction diverges from the germline segment, which might be a read error. The chain has TRBV9 and TRBJ1-2; 9 nucleotides match TRBD1. This CDR3 has 15 amino acids. The germline V gene encodes CDR1 SGDLS and CDR2 YYNGEE. This CDR3 is CASSVDGDRAYGSTF. CDR3 in DNA: TGTGCCAGCAGCGTAGATGGGGACAGGGCCTATGGCTCCACCTTC.

As regards this clonotype: A much larger clone differs by one base, so this may be a read error. The V and J genes are TRBV11-3 and TRBJ2-7; TRBD2 is a possible D gene (6 bases). The V gene's germline CDR1 is SGHNT and CDR2 YENEEA. The CDR3 totals 13 residues. The CDR3 here is CASSLAGAYEQCF. CDR3 DNA sequence: TGTGCCAGCAGCTTAGCGGGAGCATACGAGCAGTGCTTC.

This clonotype was counted at least ten times. CDR3 protein: CASSTGTSGSGDTQYF. DNA of the CDR3: TGTGCCAGCAGCACCGGGACTAGCGGGAGTGGGGATACGCAGTATTTT. V is TRBV12-3 or TRBV12-4 and J is TRBJ2-3; the match to TRBD2 covers 14 bases. Germline trimming cut 6 bases from V and 6 bases from J; bases unmatched to any gene: 8. The CDR3 has 16 amino acids.

V gene TRBV12-3 or TRBV12-4 combines with J gene TRBJ2-2; 14 nucleotides line up with TRBD2. This CDR3 has 19 amino acids. V trimming: 4 bases; J trimming: 2 bases; junction bases outside the gene matches: 9. CDR3 in DNA: TGTGCCAGCAGTTCGGGGACTAGCGGGAGAGTTGCAAACACCGGGGAGCTGTTTTTT. As protein: CASSSGTSGRVANTGELFF.

The sample holds many counts of this clonotype. This chain uses TRBV6-2 or TRBV6-3 with TRBJ1-5; 9 bases are a match to TRBD1. From germline, CDR1 is MNHEY and CDR2 SVGEGT. Germline trimming cut 10 bases from V and 6 bases from J; bases unmatched to any gene: 10. The CDR3 is 14 amino acids. Here the CDR3 DNA reads TGTGCCACCAACCCGACAGGGGGTGGTCAGCCCCAGCATTTT. Amino acid sequence: CATNPTGGGQPQHF.

This chain uses TRBV28 with TRBJ2-7; TRBD2 agrees at 9 bases. CDR1 MDHEN and CDR2 SYDVKM come from the germline V gene. CDR3 size: 15 residues. The V and J ends lost 6 bases and 5 bases, in that order; junction bases with no gene match: 11. The CDR3 DNA is TGTGCCAGCAGCGGGGGCGGGAGGGCCGGGGACGAGCAGTACTTC. Translation: CASSGGGRAGDEQYF.

This clonotype turned up a few times. The chain employs TRBV12-3 or TRBV12-4 and TRBJ2-7, with 9 bases identical to TRBD1. J was trimmed by 12 bases and V by 6 bases; bases with no gene match: 12. This CDR3 is 13 amino acids long. The CDR3 loop is CASSPQGAHSRYF. The CDR3 DNA follows: TGTGCCAGCAGCCCACAGGGGGCCCACAGTCGGTACTTC.

This clonotype was counted at least ten times. A junction boundary mismatches the germline segment, possibly from a read error. The rearrangement joins TRBV18 to TRBJ2-7; D remains unclear. CDR3 length: 13 amino acids. CDR1 and CDR2 from the germline V gene are KGHSH and LQKENI. CDR3 amino acids: CASSPESEYEQYF. CDR3 nucleotides: TGTGCCAGCTCACCAGAATCTGAGTACGAGCAATACTTC.

This clonotype has ten or more counts. This chain links TRBV7-9 with TRBJ2-1, with D perhaps assigned TRBD1 or TRBD2 (6 bases each). This CDR3 is built from 17 residues. Trimming removed 5 bases from V and 4 bases from J, with 21 bases in between. Germline V gives CDR1 SEHNR, CDR2 FQNEAQ (reference sequence). CDR3 nucleotide sequence: TGTGCCAGCAGCCAAGCCCTGGGGGGACACGATTACAATGAGCAGTTCTTC. Residues: CASSQALGGHDYNEQFF.

Ten or more counts support this clonotype. The genes are TRBV19 and TRBJ1-3; D remains ambiguous. Germline CDR1 reads LNHDA; CDR2 reads SQIVND (reference sequence). There are 15 residues in the CDR3. Trimming removed 3 bases at V and 0 bases at J, with 9 bases between. CDR3 DNA sequence: TGTGCCAGTAGTATTGGGGAGGCCTCTGGAAACACCATATATTTT. Protein product: CASSIGEASGNTIYF.

This sequence joins TRBV12-5 and TRBJ1-5; no clear D gene. The V end lost 2 bases, the J end lost 3 bases, and 11 bases lay between the germline ends. CDR3 length: 15 amino acids. Germline V gives CDR1 LGHNT, CDR2 FRNRAP. CDR3 amino acids: CASGLSPTVNQPQHF. The DNA for the CDR3 is TGTGCTAGTGGTTTGTCCCCCACAGTCAATCAGCCCCAGCATTTT.

This clonotype was observed many times. One junction end does not reproduce the germline sequence, and a read error may be involved. V usage is TRBV28 and J usage is TRBJ2-4, with 12 nucleotides matching TRBD1. The CDR3 has 18 amino acids. Per the germline V gene, CDR1 is MDHEN and CDR2 is SYDVKM. CDR3 sequence reads: CASSSNPGQGAARNIQYF. The CDR3 DNA follows: TGTGCCAGCAGTTCCAATCCGGGACAGGGGGCTGCCAGAAACATTCAGTACTTC.

This sequence joins TRBV4-1 and TRBJ1-1, with D possibly TRBD1 on 5 matching bases. CDR1 and CDR2 (germline): MGHRA, YSYEKL. With 6 bases removed from V and 4 bases from J, the gap between germline ends came to 12 bases. The CDR3 spans 13 residues. CDR3 sequence: CASSTREGTEAFF. CDR3 in DNA: TGCGCCAGCAGTACCAGGGAGGGCACTGAAGCTTTCTTT.

Concerning this clonotype itself: A much bigger clone sits one base away, suggesting this may be a read error. The chain has TRBV27 and TRBJ2-3; D unclear. The CDR3 has 16 amino acids. Per the germline V gene, CDR1 is MNHEY and CDR2 is SMNVEV (reference sequence). CDR3 DNA: TGTGCCAGCAGTTTGAATCCTACCATTAGCACAGATACGCGGTATTTT. Encoded protein: CASSLNPTISTDTRYF.

For this clonotype: This may be a read error, as it is one base from a much larger clone. The chain is built from TRBV30 and TRBJ1-1, with TRBD1 matching 7 bases. The V and J ends lost 0 bases and 6 bases, in that order; junction bases with no gene match: 7. This CDR3 spans 14 amino acids. Germline CDR1 and CDR2: GTSNPN and SVGIG (reference sequence). CDR3: CAWSVELGGAEAFF. The CDR3 DNA follows: TGTGCCTGGAGTGTAGAATTAGGGGGCGCTGAAGCTTTCTTT.

This clonotype was found a few times. The CDR3 region is CATDTGQGLWTGELFF. For the CDR3, the DNA is TGTGCCACCGACACTGGACAGGGGTTATGGACCGGGGAGCTGTTTTTT. The chain combines TRBV19 with TRBJ2-2, with 9 bases aligning to TRBD1. The V gene end was trimmed by 10 bases and the J gene end by 5 bases; junction bases not matched to a gene: 14. CDR3 size: 16 residues. Germline V gene data show CDR1 as LNHDA and CDR2 as SQIVND (reference sequence).

Turning to this clonotype: A clone one base away is much larger, so this may be a read error. The V gene is TRBV5-3, the J gene TRBJ2-1, with 10 bases identical to TRBD2. TRBV5-3 is an open reading frame whose function is uncertain. This CDR3 has 18 residues. CDR3 sequence: CASSPRLAGLSSYDEQFF. Written as DNA, the CDR3 is TGTGCCAGCAGCCCACGACTAGCGGGCCTCAGCTCCTACGATGAGCAGTTCTTC.

With regard to this clonotype: It may be a read error: a sequence one base away is much more abundant. This chain's CDR3 is CASSLIQYNGQFF. The CDR3 DNA is TGTGCCAGCAGCTTAATCCAGTACAATGGGCAGTTCTTC. This sequence joins TRBV13 and TRBJ2-1; D gene unclear. CDR3 length: 13 residues. Germline CDR1 PRHDT, CDR2 FYEKMQ (reference sequence).

This clonotype is judged medium-sized (0.01 to 0.1%). The rearrangement joins TRBV7-6 to TRBJ2-3, with TRBD2 matching over 10 bases. This CDR3 contains 17 residues. Germline assignment: CDR1 SGHVS and CDR2 FNYEAQ. The V gene end was trimmed by 1 base and the J gene end by 2 bases; junction bases not matched to a gene: 6. CDR3 residues: CASSLGASGRYTDTQYF. The DNA for the CDR3 is TGTGCCAGCAGCTTAGGGGCTAGCGGGAGATACACAGATACGCAGTATTTT.

The chain recombines TRBV29-1 with TRBJ1-1; D is unclear. The germline CDR1 and CDR2 sequences are SQVTM and ANQGSEA. The CDR3 length is 13 residues. CDR3 amino acids: CTPGPGGDGAAFF. The CDR3 DNA reads as TGCACGCCTGGGCCTGGAGGTGATGGTGCAGCTTTCTTT.